The present T cell receptor beta chain was sequenced within a study of beta chain features in type 1 diabetes. Study background: In all, some 110 million sorted cells from all samples were analyzed. Study observations and caveats: A potential PCR bias toward shorter templates would be equal in patient and control samples. The study left unresolved whether HLA type influences TCRB rearrangement.

The whole isolated RNA underwent reverse transcription, so sequencing captured expressed TCRB transcripts. Generated by immunoSEQ multiplex PCR, the TCRdb table keeps only in-frame clones and is missing some. The profile shows hundreds of thousands of clones, around 10% of them singletons. The germline CDR1 and CDR2 sequences are SGHAT and FQNNGV. The V segment lost 5 bases and the J segment 6 bases; nucleotides outside the gene matches: 11. The CDR3 is 16 amino acids. This clone turned up a few times. Its antigen is not known. Input material: naive CD4+ T cells from blood. The receptor was isolated from a woman younger than 30 in good health. V and J are TRBV11-2 and TRBJ2-3, with 10 bases lining up with TRBD2. CDR3 sequence: CASSLLLAGGMDTQYF. The CDR3, as DNA: TGTGCCAGCAGCCTTTTATTAGCGGGGGGAATGGATACGCAGTATTTT.